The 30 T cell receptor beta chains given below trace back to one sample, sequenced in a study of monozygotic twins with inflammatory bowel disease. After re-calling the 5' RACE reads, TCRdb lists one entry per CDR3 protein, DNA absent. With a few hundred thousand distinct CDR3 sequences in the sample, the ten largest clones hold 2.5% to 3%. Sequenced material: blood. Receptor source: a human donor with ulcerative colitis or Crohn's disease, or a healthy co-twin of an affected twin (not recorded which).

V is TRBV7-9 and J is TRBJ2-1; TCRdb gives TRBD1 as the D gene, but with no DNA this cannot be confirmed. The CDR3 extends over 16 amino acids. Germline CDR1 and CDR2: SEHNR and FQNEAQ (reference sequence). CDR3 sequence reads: CASSSLRQGALNEQFF.

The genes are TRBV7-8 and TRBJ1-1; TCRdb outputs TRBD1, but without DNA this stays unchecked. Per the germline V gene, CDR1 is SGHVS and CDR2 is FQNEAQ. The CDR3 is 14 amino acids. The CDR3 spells CASSLGSRGTEAFF. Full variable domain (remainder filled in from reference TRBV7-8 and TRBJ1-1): GAGVSQSPRYKVAKRGQDVALRCDPISGHVSLFWYQQALGQGPEFLTYFQNEAQLDKSGLPSDRFFAERPEGSVSTLKIQRTQQEDSAVYLCASSLGSRGTEAFFGQGTRLTVV.

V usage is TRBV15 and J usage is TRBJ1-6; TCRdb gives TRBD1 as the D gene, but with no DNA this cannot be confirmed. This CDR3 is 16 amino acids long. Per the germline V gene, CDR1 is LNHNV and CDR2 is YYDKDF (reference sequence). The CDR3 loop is CATSRDLGTGNSPLHF. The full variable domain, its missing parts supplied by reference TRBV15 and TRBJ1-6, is DAMVIQNPRYQVTQFGKPVTLSCSQTLNHNVMYWYQQKSSQAPKLLFHYYDKDFNNEADTPDNFQSRRPNTSFCFLDIRSPGLGDTAMYLCATSRDLGTGNSPLHFGNGTRLTVT.

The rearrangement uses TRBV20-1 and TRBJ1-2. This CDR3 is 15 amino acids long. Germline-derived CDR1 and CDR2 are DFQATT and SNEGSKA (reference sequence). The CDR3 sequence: CSARVSQVVGYGYTF.

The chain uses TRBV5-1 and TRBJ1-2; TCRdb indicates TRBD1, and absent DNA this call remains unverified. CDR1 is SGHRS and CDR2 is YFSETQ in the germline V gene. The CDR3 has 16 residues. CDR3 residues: CASSSLSTGVSGGYTF.

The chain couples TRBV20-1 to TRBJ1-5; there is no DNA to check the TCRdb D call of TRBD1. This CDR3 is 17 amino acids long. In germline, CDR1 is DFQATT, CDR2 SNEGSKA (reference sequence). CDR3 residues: CSARVGTGPYSNQPQHF.

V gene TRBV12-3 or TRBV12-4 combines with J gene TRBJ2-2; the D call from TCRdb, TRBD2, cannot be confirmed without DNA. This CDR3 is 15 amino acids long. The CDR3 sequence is CASSLAGLVAGELFF.

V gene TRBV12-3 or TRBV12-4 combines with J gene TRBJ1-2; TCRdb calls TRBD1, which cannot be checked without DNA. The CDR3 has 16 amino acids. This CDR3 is CASSLDGTGARYGYTF.

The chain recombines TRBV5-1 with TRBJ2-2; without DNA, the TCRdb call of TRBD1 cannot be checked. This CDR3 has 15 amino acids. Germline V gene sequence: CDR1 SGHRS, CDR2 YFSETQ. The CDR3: CASSLQGEITGELFF. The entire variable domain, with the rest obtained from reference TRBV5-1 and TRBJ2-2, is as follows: KAGVTQTPRYLIKTRGQQVTLSCSPISGHRSVSWYQQTPGQGLQFLFEYFSETQRNKGNFPGRFSGRQFSNSRSEMNVSTLELGDSALYLCASSLQGEITGELFFGEGSRLTVL.

CDR3 protein: CASSAVVAASYEQYF. V gene TRBV5-1 combines with J gene TRBJ2-7. Germline V gene data show CDR1 as SGHRS and CDR2 as YFSETQ. The CDR3 is 15 residues long.

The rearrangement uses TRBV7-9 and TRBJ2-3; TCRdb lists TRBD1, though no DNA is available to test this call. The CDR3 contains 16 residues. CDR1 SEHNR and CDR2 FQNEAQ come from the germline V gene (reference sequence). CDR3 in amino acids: CASSPGQPLHGDTQYF. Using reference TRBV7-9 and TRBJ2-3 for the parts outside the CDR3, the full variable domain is DTGVSQNPRHKITKRGQNVTFRCDPISEHNRLYWYRQTLGQGPEFLTYFQNEAQLEKSRLLSDRFSAERPKGSFSTLEIQRTEQGDSAMYLCASSPGQPLHGDTQYFGPGTRLTVL.

CDR3 protein: CASSSGTSGGREQYF. This chain uses TRBV5-1 with TRBJ2-7; TCRdb reports TRBD2, a call that lacks DNA to check it against. The length of the CDR3 is 15 residues. Germline values: CDR1 SGHRS, CDR2 YFSETQ.

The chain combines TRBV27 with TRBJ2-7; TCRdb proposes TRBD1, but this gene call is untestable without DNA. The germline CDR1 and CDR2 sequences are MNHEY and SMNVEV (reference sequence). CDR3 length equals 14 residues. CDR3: CASSLGTEAYEQYF.

CDR3 sequence: CASRPNQDNEQFF. The chain combines TRBV5-1 with TRBJ2-1. Germline CDR1 and CDR2: SGHRS and YFSETQ. The CDR3 contains 13 residues.

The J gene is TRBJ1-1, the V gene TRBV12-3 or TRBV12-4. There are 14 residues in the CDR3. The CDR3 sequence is CASSFLMGNTEAFF.

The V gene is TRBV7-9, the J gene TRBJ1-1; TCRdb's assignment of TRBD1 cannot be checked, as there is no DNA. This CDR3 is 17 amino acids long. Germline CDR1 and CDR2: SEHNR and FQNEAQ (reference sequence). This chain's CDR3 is CASSHTMDGHMNTEAFF.

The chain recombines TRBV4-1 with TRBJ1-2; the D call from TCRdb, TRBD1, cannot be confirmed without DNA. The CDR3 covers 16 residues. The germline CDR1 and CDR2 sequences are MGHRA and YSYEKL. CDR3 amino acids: CASSQPRQGDAYGYTF.

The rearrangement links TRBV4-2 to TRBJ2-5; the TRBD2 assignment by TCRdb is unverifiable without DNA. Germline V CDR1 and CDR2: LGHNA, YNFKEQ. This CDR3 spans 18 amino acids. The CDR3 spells CASSQVGRLAGGQETQYF.

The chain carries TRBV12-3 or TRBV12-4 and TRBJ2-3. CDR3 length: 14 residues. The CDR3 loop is CASSLNSRTDTQYF.

CDR3 sequence: CASTRDRGYQPQHF. J is TRBJ1-5 and V is TRBV2; TCRdb names TRBD1, which stays unverified in the absence of DNA. The CDR3 spans 14 residues. The germline CDR1 and CDR2 sequences are SNHLY and FYNNEI.

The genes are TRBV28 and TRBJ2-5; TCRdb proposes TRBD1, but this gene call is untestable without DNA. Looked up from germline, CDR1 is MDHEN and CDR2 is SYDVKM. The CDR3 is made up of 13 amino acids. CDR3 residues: CASILAGEETQYF.

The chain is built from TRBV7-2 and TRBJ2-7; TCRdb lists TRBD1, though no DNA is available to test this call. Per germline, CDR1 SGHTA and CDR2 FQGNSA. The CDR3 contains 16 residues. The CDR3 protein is CASSLAGGHRSDEQYF. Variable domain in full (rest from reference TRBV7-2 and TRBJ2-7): GAGVSQSPSNKVTEKGKDVELRCDPISGHTALYWYRQSLGQGLEFLIYFQGNSAPDKSGLPSDRFSAERTGGSVSTLTIQRTQQEDSAVYLCASSLAGGHRSDEQYFGPGTRLTVT.

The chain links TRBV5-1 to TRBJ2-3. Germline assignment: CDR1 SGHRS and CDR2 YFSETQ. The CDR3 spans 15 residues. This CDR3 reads CASSLDLILQDTQYF.

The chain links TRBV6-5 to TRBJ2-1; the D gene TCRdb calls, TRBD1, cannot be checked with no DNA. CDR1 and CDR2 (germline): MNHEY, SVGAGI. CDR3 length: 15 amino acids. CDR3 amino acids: CASSTSQVLGDEQFF.

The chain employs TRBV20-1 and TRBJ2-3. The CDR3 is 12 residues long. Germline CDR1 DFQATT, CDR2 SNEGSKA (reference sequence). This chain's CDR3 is CSASRGADTQYF.

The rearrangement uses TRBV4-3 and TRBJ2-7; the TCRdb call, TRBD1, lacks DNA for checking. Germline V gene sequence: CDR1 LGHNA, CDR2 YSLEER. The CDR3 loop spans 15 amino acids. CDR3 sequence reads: CASSQARTGVTEQYF.

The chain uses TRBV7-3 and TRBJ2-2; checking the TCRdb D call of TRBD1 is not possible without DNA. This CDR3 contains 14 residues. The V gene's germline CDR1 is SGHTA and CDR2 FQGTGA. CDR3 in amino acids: CASSYPGKAGELFF.

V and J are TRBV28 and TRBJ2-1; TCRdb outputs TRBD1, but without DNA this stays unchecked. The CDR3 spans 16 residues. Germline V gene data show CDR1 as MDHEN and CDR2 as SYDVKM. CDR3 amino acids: CASSTGQPEIYNEQFF.

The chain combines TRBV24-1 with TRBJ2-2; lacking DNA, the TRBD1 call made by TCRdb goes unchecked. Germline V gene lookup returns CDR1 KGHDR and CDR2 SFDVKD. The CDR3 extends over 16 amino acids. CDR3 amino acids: CATSDPGGPNTGELFF.

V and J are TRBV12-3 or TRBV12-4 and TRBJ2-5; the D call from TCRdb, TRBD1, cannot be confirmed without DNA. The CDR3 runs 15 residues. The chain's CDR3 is CASSSRRDYQETQYF.